This paragraph reports one TCR beta chain. There are many counts of this clonotype. The antigen it recognizes is unknown. Base qualities are missing; no much larger clone stands one base away. Library construction relied on 5' RACE. The run used a NextSeq 500. To correct for sequencing error and PCR bias, the TCR library protocol tagged individual cDNA molecules with unique molecular identifiers. Both TCR alpha and beta chains were sequenced, and tight co-correlation was observed between alpha and beta sequence abundances in each sample. On the authors' methods: Decombinator V4 was used to perform V gene, J gene and CDR3 annotation of TCR sequences. Expanded TCRs were defined as changing significantly between any two time points under a Poisson model with p below 0.0001. TCR abundances were normalised to the total number of TCRs sequenced per sample and were expressed as counts per million. TRAV1-2 paired with TRAJ12, TRAJ20 or TRAJ33 defined MAIT TCRs, while TRAV10 paired with TRAJ18 defined iNKT TCRs. A search of VDJdb, accessed on 1 November 2021, was run for TCRs annotated to CMV, EBV and SARS-CoV-2, with TCRs annotated for multiple antigens excluded. TCRdb's own reprocessing of the public reads used fastp at Q25 and MiXCR and kept productive beta chains. Records with the same CDR3 protein are collapsed into one entry carrying the most frequent genes and DNA. TCRdb, not the authors, supplied the V and J calls. This sample is represented by 60,000 or so distinct CDR3 sequences; less than 9.5% of them were singletons. The ten top clones hold 3.9% of the sample.

The study was a case-control design nested within a healthcare worker cohort in London, UK, with weekly nasopharyngeal swab PCR tests and blood sampling. Between 23 and 31 March 2020, the week of the UK lockdown, healthcare workers were enrolled and then followed up weekly for as long as 16 weeks. This specimen belongs to a study of early T cells in non-severe SARS-CoV-2 infection (dated by TCRdb to the early 2020s). With regard to the full study: Because TCR sequencing was done on bulk RNA from unsorted whole blood, the alpha and beta chains could not be paired.

The CDR3, cysteine through phenylalanine, is 13 amino acids long. Kept here is only the CDR3 DNA, which spans 39 bases and is read in frame from base 1. The CDR1 and CDR2 encoded by the germline V gene (reference sequence) are LGHDT and YNNKEL. V and J are truncated by 4 bases and 2 bases respectively, leaving an intervening sequence of 7 bases. Study-wide findings and limitations: VDJdb matching was skewed toward anti-spike CD8 responses and likely underestimated virus-specific expansions, missing private and CD4 specificities.

The clonotype comes from an adult who was a healthcare worker with PCR-confirmed SARS-CoV-2 infection or an uninfected control (not recorded which). This specimen consisted of whole blood, obtained at baseline. This sequence uses TRBV3-1 and TRBJ2-3; the D segment could be TRBD2, given 5 matching bases. The CDR3 here reads CASSRGNTDTQYF. The nucleotide sequence is TGTGCCAGCAGCCGAGGGAACACAGATACGCAGTATTTT.